The T cell receptor (beta chain) under discussion was sequenced for a study of cytomegalovirus exposure and HLA in healthy donors. This clone was recorded only once. The PCR used 60 Vbeta and 13 Jbeta primers. Sequencing used immunoSEQ multiplex PCR; TCRdb keeps in-frame clones, though not all of them. The sample gives under 200,000 clones, about 83% of which show up once; around 1.6% is in the top ten. Germline CDR1 and CDR2: SGHRS and YFSETQ. The V and J ends lost 3 bases and 7 bases, in that order; junction bases with no gene match: 7. The CDR3 contains 14 residues. Sequencing input: PBMCs. The J gene is TRBJ1-2, the V gene TRBV5-1; 9 nucleotides agree with TRBD1. This receptor was obtained from a man aged 35 to 55 in good health and CMV-seropositive. In DNA, the CDR3 is TGCGCCAGCAGCTACACCGGGACAGGGCCTGGCTACACCTTC. Its protein is CASSYTGTGPGYTF.